Listed below are T cell receptor beta chains from one sample, sequenced in a study of blood T cells in healthy people across ages. TCRdb passed the 5' RACE reads through MiXCR, listing each CDR3 protein once. The table records around 870,000 distinct CDR3 sequences, about 28% of them present only once. Sequencing used blood. These receptors were obtained from a woman aged 80 or over in good health. Both conserved end residues are part of each CDR3. Fields, in order: CDR3 protein, CDR3 length, V gene, J gene.

CDR3aa: CASSSRAGAGNQPQHF
len: 16
v_gene: TRBV7-2
j_gene: TRBJ1-5

CDR3aa: CASSSPRDRIYEQYF
len: 15
v_gene: TRBV6-2/TRBV6-3
j_gene: TRBJ2-7

CDR3aa: CASTGEGATTYGYTF
len: 15
v_gene: TRBV5-1
j_gene: TRBJ1-2

CDR3aa: CATTGGAPTDTQYF
len: 14
v_gene: TRBV15
j_gene: TRBJ2-3

CDR3aa: CASSLMGGTGASGANVLTF
len: 19
v_gene: TRBV9
j_gene: TRBJ2-6

CDR3aa: CASTLRQGSYEQYF
len: 14
v_gene: TRBV11-2
j_gene: TRBJ2-7

CDR3aa: CAISEPQDRYEQYF
len: 14
v_gene: TRBV10-3
j_gene: TRBJ2-7

CDR3aa: CASSSRSSNQPQHF
len: 14
v_gene: TRBV5-6
j_gene: TRBJ1-5

CDR3aa: CASSVSGESSYNEQFF
len: 16
v_gene: TRBV7-8
j_gene: TRBJ2-1

CDR3aa: CASSYASGGADNEQYF
len: 16
v_gene: TRBV6-6
j_gene: TRBJ2-5

CDR3aa: CASSFSAGKDTQYF
len: 14
v_gene: TRBV12-3/TRBV12-4
j_gene: TRBJ2-3

CDR3aa: CASSLSLAAGELFF
len: 14
v_gene: TRBV28
j_gene: TRBJ2-2

CDR3aa: CASSKRTGSGYGYTF
len: 15
v_gene: TRBV12-3/TRBV12-4
j_gene: TRBJ1-2

CDR3aa: CSARPTGTSGAYGYTF
len: 16
v_gene: TRBV20-1
j_gene: TRBJ1-2

CDR3aa: CAAAQGGQTAGDTQYF
len: 16
v_gene: TRBV6-2/TRBV6-3
j_gene: TRBJ2-3

CDR3aa: CSASRPRGQGLNEQFF
len: 16
v_gene: TRBV20-1
j_gene: TRBJ2-1

CDR3aa: CASSQESGLGTEAFF
len: 15
v_gene: TRBV4-3
j_gene: TRBJ1-1

CDR3aa: CASSLGQGDTGELFF
len: 15
v_gene: TRBV7-2
j_gene: TRBJ2-2

CDR3aa: CASSRDRVRTEAFF
len: 14
v_gene: TRBV12-3/TRBV12-4
j_gene: TRBJ1-1

CDR3aa: CSVEGSSSNYGYTF
len: 14
v_gene: TRBV29-1
j_gene: TRBJ1-2

CDR3aa: CASSQGTGNPDTQYF
len: 15
v_gene: TRBV3-1
j_gene: TRBJ2-3

CDR3aa: CASSGNSGKGYGYTF
len: 15
v_gene: TRBV18
j_gene: TRBJ1-2

CDR3aa: CSAGRSLLGDTQYF
len: 14
v_gene: TRBV20-1
j_gene: TRBJ2-3

CDR3aa: CATSALTTGELFF
len: 13
v_gene: TRBV24-1
j_gene: TRBJ2-2

CDR3aa: CASSLTGFSTDTQYF
len: 15
v_gene: TRBV6-2/TRBV6-3
j_gene: TRBJ2-3

CDR3aa: CASSQDPGGKSQPQHF
len: 16
v_gene: TRBV3-1
j_gene: TRBJ1-5